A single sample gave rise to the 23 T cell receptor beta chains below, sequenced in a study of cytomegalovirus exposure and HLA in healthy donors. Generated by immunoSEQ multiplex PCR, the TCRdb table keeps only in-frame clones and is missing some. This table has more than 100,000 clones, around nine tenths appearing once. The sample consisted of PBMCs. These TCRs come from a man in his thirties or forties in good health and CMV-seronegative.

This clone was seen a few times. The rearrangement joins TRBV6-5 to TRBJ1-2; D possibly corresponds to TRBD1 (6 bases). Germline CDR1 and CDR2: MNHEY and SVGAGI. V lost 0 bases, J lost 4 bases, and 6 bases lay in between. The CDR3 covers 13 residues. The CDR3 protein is CASSYSGGYGYTF. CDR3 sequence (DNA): TGTGCCAGCAGTTACTCAGGGGGCTATGGCTACACCTTC.

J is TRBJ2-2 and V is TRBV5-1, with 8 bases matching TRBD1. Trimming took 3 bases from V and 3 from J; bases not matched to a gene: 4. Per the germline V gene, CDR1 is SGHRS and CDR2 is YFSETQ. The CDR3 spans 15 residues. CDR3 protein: CASSSGQVYTGELFF. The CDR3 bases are TGCGCCAGCAGCTCGGGACAGGTCTACACCGGGGAGCTGTTTTTT. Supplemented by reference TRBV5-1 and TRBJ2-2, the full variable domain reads KAGVTQTPRYLIKTRGQQVTLSCSPISGHRSVSWYQQTPGQGLQFLFEYFSETQRNKGNFPGRFSGRQFSNSRSEMNVSTLELGDSALYLCASSSGQVYTGELFFGEGSRLTVL.

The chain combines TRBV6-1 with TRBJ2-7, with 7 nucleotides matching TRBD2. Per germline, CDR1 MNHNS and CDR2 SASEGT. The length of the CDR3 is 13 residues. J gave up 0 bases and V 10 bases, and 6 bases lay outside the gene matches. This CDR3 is CATSGEGSYEQYF. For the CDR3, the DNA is TGTGCCACTTCGGGGGAGGGCTCCTACGAGCAGTACTTC.

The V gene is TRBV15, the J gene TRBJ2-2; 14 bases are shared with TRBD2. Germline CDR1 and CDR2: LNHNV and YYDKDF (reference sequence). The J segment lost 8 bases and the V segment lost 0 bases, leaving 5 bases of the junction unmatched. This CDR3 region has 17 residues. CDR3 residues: CATSREGTSGSRGELFF. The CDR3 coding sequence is TGTGCCACCAGCAGAGAGGGGACTAGCGGGAGTAGAGGGGAGCTGTTTTTT.

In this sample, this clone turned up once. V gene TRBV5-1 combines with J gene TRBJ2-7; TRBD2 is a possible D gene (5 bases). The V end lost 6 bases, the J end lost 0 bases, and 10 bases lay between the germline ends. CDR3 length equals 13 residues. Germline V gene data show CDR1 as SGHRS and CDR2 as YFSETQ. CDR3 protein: CASKYGVSYEQYF. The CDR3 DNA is TGCGCCAGCAAGTACGGGGTCTCCTACGAGCAGTACTTC.

In DNA form, the CDR3 reads TGTGCCAGCAGTCAGACAGGGGGCGGCGGGGAGCTGTTTTTT. This gives the protein CASSQTGGGGELFF. V and J are TRBV6-5 and TRBJ2-2, with 10 bases fitting TRBD1. The CDR3 spans 14 residues. J was trimmed by 7 bases and V by 5 bases; bases with no gene match: 4. Germline values: CDR1 MNHEY, CDR2 SVGAGI.

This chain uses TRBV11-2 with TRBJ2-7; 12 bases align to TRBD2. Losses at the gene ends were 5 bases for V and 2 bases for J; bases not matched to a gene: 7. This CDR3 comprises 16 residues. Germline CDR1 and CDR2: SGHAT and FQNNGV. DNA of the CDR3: TGTGCCAGCAGCCCCATCACTAGCGGGAGGACCTACGAGCAGTACTTC. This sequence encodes CASSPITSGRTYEQYF.

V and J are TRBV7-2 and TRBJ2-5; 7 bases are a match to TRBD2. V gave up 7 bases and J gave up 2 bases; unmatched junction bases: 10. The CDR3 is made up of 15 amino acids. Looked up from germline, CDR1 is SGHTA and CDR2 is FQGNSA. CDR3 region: CASNHISGPQETQYF. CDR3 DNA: TGTGCCAGCAACCATATTAGCGGGCCACAAGAGACCCAGTACTTC.

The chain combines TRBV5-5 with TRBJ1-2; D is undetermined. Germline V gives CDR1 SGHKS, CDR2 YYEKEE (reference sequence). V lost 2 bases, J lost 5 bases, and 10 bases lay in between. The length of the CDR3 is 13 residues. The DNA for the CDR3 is TGTGCCAGCAGCTTAGTTAGTCCTTATGGCTACACCTTC. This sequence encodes CASSLVSPYGYTF.

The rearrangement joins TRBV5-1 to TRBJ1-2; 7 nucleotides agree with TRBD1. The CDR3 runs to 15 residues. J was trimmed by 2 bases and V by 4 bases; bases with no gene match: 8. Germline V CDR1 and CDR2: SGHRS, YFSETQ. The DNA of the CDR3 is TGCGCCAGCAGCATGGCCGGGGGACAGAACTATGGCTACACCTTC. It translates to CASSMAGGQNYGYTF.

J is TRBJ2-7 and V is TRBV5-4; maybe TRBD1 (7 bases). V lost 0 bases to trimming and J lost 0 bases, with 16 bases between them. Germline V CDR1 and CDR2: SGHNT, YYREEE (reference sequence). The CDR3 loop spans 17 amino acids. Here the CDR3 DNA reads TGTGCCAGCAGCTTGGCCGGGGGACAGTTTAGCTCCTACGAGCAGTACTTC. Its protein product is CASSLAGGQFSSYEQYF.

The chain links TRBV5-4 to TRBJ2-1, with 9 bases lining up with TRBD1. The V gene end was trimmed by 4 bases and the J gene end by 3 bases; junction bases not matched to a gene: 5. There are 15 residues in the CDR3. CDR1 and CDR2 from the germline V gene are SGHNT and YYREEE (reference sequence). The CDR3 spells CASSGPGQGYNEQFF. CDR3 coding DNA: TGTGCCAGCAGCGGGCCGGGACAGGGCTACAATGAGCAGTTCTTC.

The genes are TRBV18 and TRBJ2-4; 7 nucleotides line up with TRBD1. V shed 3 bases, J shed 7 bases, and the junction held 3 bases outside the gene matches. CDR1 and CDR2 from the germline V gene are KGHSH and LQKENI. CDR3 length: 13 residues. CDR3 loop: CASSPSGQNIQYF. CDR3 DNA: TGTGCCAGCTCACCGTCGGGACAGAACATTCAGTACTTC.

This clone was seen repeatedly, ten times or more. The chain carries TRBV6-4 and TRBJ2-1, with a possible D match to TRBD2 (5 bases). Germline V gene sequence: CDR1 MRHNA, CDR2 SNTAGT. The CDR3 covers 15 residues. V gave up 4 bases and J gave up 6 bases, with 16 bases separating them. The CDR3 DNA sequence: TGTGCCAGCAGTGGCGGGCTAGCTGGTGGCAATGAGCAGTTCTTC. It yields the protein CASSGGLAGGNEQFF.

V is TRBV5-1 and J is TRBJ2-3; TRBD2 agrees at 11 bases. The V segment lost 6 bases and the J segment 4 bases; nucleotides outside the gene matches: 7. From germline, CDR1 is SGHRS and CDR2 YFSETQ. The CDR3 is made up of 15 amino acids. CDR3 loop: CASTWLAGGPDTQYF. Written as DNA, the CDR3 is TGCGCCAGCACGTGGCTAGCGGGAGGTCCAGATACGCAGTATTTT.

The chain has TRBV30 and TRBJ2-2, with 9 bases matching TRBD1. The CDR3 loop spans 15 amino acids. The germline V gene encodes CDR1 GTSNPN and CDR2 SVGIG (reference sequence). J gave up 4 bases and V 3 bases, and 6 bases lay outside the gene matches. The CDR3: CAWSLPGQGTGELFF. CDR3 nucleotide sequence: TGTGCCTGGAGCCTACCGGGACAGGGCACCGGGGAGCTGTTTTTT.

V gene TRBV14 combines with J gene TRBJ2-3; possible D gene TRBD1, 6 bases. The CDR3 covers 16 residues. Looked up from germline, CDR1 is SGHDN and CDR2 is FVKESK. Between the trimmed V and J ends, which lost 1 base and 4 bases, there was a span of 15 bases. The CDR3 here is CASSQGAGEFPDTQYF. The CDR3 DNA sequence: TGTGCCAGCAGCCAAGGGGCAGGGGAGTTCCCAGATACGCAGTATTTT.

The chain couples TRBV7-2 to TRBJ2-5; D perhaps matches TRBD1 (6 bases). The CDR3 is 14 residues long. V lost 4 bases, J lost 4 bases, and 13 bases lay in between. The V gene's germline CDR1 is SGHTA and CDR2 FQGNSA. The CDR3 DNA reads TGTGCCAGCAGCTACCGGACAGCCCCAGAGACCCAGTACTTC. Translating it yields CASSYRTAPETQYF.

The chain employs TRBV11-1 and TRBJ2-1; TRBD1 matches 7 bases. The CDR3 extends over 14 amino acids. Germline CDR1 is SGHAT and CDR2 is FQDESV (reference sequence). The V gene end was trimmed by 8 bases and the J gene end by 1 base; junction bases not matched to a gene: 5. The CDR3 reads CASLGTDSYNEQFF. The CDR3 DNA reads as TGTGCCAGCCTCGGGACAGATTCCTACAATGAGCAGTTCTTC.

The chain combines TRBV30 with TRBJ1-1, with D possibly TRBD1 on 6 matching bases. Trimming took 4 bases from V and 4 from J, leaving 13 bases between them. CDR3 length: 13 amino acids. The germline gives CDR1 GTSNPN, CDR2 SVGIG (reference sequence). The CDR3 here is CAWIQGRGTEAFF. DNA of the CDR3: TGTGCCTGGATACAGGGTAGGGGCACTGAAGCTTTCTTT. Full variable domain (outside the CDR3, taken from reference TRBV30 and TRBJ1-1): SQTIHQWPATLVQPVGSPLSLECTVEGTSNPNLYWYRQAAGRGLQLLFYSVGIGQISSEVPQNLSASRPQDRQFILSSKKLLLSDSGFYLCAWIQGRGTEAFFGQGTRLTVV.

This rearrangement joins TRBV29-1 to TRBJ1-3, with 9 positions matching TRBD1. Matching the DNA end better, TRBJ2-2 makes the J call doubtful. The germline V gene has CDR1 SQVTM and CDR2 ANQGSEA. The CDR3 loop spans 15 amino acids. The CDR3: CSASLQGAGTGELFF. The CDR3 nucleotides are TGCAGCGCTTCCCTACAGGGGGCAGGCACCGGGGAGCTGTTTTTT.

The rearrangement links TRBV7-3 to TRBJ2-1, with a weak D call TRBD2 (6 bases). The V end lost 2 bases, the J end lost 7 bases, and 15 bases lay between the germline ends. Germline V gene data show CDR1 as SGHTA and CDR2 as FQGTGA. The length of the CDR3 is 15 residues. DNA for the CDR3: TGTGCCAGCAGCTTACGGCGGGACGGTCGGAATGAGCAGTTCTTC. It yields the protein CASSLRRDGRNEQFF.

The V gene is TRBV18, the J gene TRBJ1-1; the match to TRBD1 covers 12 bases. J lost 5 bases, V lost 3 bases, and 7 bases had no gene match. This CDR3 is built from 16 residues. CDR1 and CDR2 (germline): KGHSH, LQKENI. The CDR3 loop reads CASSPGTGGFLTEAFF. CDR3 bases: TGTGCCAGCTCACCGGGGACAGGGGGCTTTTTAACTGAAGCTTTCTTT.